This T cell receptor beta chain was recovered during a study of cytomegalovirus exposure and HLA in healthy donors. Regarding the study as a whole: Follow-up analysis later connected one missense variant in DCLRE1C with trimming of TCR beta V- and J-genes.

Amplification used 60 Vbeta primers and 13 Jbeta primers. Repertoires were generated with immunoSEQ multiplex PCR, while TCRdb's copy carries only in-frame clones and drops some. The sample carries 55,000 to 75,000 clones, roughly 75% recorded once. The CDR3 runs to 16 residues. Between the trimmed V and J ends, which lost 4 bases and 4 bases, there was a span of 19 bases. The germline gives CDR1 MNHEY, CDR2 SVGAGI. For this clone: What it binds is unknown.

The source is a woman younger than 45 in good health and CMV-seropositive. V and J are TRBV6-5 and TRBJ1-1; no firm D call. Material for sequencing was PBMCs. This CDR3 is CASSFNLQSRVTEAFF. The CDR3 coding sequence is TGTGCCAGCAGTTTCAACTTACAGAGTAGAGTCACTGAAGCTTTCTTT.